These T cell receptor beta chains were read from a single sample in a study of neurological immune-mediated disorders. A single record per CDR3 protein comes from TCRdb applying MiXCR to the 5' RACE reads. The table includes approximately 48,000 distinct CDR3 sequences, approximately 3% detected once. Sequenced material: PBMCs. The receptors come from a woman between 45 and 60 years old with multiple sclerosis. Each CDR3 is given with its conserved first and last residue. Fields, in order: J gene, clone size, D gene, V gene, CDR3 DNA, CDR3 protein. D genes are given only for firm matches. Size values are once, few and many counts, or a class for expanded clones, and some rows have none.

J: TRBJ2-5; size: few; D: NA; V: TRBV10-3; DNA: TGTGCCATCAGTGGACCTACTAGAGATGGAGAGACCCAGTACTTC; CDR3: CAISGPTRDGETQYF
J: TRBJ2-1; size: many; D: NA; V: TRBV7-9; DNA: TGTGCCAGCAGCGAAGTAAATGAGCAGTTCTTC; CDR3: CASSEVNEQFF
J: TRBJ2-5; size: many; D: TRBD1; V: TRBV29-1; DNA: TGCAGCGTTGAAGGGGACAGGAAAGAGACCCAGTACTTC; CDR3: CSVEGDRKETQYF
J: TRBJ2-7; size: NA; D: NA; V: TRBV5-1; DNA: TGCGCCAGCAGCTTGCACGGAAATACAGGCAAAGAGCAGTACTTC; CDR3: CASSLHGNTGKEQYF
J: TRBJ2-5; size: many; D: NA; V: TRBV11-2; DNA: TGTGCCAGCAGCTTAGAGGAAGTAGAGACCCAGTACTTC; CDR3: CASSLEEVETQYF
J: TRBJ2-2; size: many; D: NA; V: TRBV20-1; DNA: TGCAGTGCTAGTCCCTCGGACGGCGGCGCCGGGGAGCTGTTTTTT; CDR3: CSASPSDGGAGELFF
J: TRBJ2-7; size: many; D: NA; V: TRBV5-1; DNA: TGCGCCAGCAGCTTGGGGAATTTTGCCTACGAGCAGTACTTC; CDR3: CASSLGNFAYEQYF
J: TRBJ2-1; size: many; D: TRBD1; V: TRBV6-2/TRBV6-3; DNA: TGTGCCAGCAGTTTGGGACAGGGGGTCGATGAGCAGTTCTTC; CDR3: CASSLGQGVDEQFF
J: TRBJ2-1; size: many; D: NA; V: TRBV7-2; DNA: TGTGCCAGCAGCTCGGTTCTCGTCGAGCAGTTCTTC; CDR3: CASSSVLVEQFF
J: TRBJ2-3; size: many; D: NA; V: TRBV2; DNA: TGTGCCAGCACTTCAGGAGCAGGCCCCGATACGCAGTATTTT; CDR3: CASTSGAGPDTQYF
J: TRBJ1-1; size: many; D: TRBD1; V: TRBV5-6; DNA: TGTGCCAGCAGCTCTCCTAGGACAGGGAACACTGAAGCTTTCTTT; CDR3: CASSSPRTGNTEAFF
J: TRBJ2-5; size: many; D: TRBD2; V: TRBV6-5; DNA: TGTGCCAGCATTCAGGGCGGGAGTAAGGGGACCCAGTACTTC; CDR3: CASIQGGSKGTQYF
J: TRBJ2-5; size: many; D: NA; V: TRBV6-6; DNA: TGTGCCAGCAGTTACGCCCAAAAGGAGACCCAGTACTTC; CDR3: CASSYAQKETQYF
J: TRBJ2-4; size: many; D: NA; V: TRBV20-1; DNA: TGCAGTGCGCGGGCGTCGGCGGGCGGGGACATTCAGTACTTC; CDR3: CSARASAGGDIQYF
J: TRBJ2-3; size: many; D: NA; V: TRBV7-2; DNA: TGTGCCAGCAGCGAGCAGACCGGGCCCGGGGGCCTTACGCAGTATTTT; CDR3: CASSEQTGPGGLTQYF
J: TRBJ1-5; size: many; D: NA; V: TRBV7-9; DNA: TGTGCCAGCAAACAGGGTGGGGATCAGCCCCAGCATTTT; CDR3: CASKQGGDQPQHF